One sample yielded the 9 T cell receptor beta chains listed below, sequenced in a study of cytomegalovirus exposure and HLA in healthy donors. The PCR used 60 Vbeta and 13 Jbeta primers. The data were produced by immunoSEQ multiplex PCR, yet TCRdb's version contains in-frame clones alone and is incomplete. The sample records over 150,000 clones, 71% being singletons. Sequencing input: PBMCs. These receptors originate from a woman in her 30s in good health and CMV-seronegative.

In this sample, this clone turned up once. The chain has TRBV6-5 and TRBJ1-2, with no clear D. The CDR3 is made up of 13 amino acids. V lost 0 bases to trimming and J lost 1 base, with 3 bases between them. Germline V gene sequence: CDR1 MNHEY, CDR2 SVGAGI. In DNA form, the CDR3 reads TGTGCCAGCAGTTACTCTCGTAACTATGGCTACACCTTC. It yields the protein CASSYSRNYGYTF.

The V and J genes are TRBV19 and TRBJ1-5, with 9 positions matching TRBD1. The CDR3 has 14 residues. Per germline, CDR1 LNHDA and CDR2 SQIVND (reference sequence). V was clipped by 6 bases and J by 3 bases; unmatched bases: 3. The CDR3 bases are TGTGCCAGTAGCGACAGGGGGGACAATCAGCCCCAGCATTTT. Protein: CASSDRGDNQPQHF.

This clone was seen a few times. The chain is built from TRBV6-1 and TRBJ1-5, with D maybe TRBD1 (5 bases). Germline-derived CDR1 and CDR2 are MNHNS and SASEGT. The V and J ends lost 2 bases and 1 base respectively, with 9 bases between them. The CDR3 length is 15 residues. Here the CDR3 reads CASSEKDRSNQPQHF. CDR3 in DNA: TGTGCCAGCAGTGAAAAAGACAGAAGCAATCAGCCCCAGCATTTT.

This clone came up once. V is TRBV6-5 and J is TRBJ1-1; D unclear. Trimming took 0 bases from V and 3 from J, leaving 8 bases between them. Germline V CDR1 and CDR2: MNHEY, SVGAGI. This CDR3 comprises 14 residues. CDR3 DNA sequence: TGTGCCAGCAGTTACTCGAATTCGGACACTGAAGCTTTCTTT. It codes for CASSYSNSDTEAFF.

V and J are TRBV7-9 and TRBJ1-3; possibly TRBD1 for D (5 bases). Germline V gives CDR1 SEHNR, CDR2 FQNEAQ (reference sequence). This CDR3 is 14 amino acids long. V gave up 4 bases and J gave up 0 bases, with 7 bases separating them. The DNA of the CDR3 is TGTGCCAGCAGCTCCGACAGCTCTGGAAACACCATATATTTT. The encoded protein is CASSSDSSGNTIYF.

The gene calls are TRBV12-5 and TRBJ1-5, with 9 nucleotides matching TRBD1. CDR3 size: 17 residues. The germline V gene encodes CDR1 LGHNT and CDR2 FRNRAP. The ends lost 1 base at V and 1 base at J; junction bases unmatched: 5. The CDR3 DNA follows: TGTGCTAGTGGTTTGGCAACAGGGGGCGCGAGCAATCAGCCCCAGCATTTT. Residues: CASGLATGGASNQPQHF. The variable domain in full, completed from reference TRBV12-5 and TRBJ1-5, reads DARVTQTPRHKVTEMGQEVTMRCQPILGHNTVFWYRQTMMQGLELLAYFRNRAPLDDSGMPKDRFSAEMPDATLATLKIQPSEPRDSAVYFCASGLATGGASNQPQHFGDGTRLSIL.

CDR3 nucleotide sequence: TGTGCCAGCTCACCGGAGGGCAGGGCAGGCCCTGAAGCTTTCTTT. It specifies CASSPEGRAGPEAFF. The rearrangement uses TRBV18 and TRBJ1-1; tentatively, D is TRBD1 (5 bases). CDR3 size: 15 residues. Germline V lookup: CDR1 KGHSH, CDR2 LQKENI. The V gene lost 3 bases and the J gene lost 6 bases, with 17 bases spanning the gap.

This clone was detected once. The CDR3 DNA reads TGTGCCAGCAGCTTAGAAGCAAGAAATGAGCAGTTCTTC. It specifies CASSLEARNEQFF. This chain uses TRBV7-9 with TRBJ2-1; D not certain. Trimming shortened V by 1 base and J by 7 bases, and 8 bases separated the two germline ends. This CDR3 spans 13 amino acids. CDR1 is SEHNR, CDR2 FQNEAQ, per germline (reference sequence).

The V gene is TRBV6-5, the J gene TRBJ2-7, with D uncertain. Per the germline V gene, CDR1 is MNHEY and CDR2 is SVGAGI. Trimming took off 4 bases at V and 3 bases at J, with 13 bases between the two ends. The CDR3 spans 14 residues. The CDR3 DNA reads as TGTGCCAGCAGTTTGTCGTACAGAGACTACGAGCAGTACTTC. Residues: CASSLSYRDYEQYF.